One sample yielded the 25 T cell receptor beta chains listed below, sequenced in a study of cytomegalovirus exposure and HLA in healthy donors. The protocol was immunoSEQ multiplex PCR, while the TCRdb copy is restricted to in-frame clones and leaves out a portion. The data contain over 200,000 clones, around 78% of them singletons. Sequences were obtained from PBMCs. Receptor source: a woman aged 18-35 years in good health and CMV-seronegative.

The J gene is TRBJ1-2, the V gene TRBV7-8; weak D call: TRBD1 (5 bases). The ends were cut back, 6 bases at V and 4 bases at J, with 12 bases in the middle. Germline V gene data show CDR1 as SGHVS and CDR2 as FQNEAQ. The CDR3 has 13 residues. The CDR3 sequence: CASSIGTPYGYTF. CDR3 in DNA: TGTGCCAGCAGTATCGGGACTCCCTATGGCTACACCTTC.

The chain's CDR3 is CASSSRTAYSNQPQHF. CDR3 nucleotide sequence: TGTGCCAGCAGTTCAAGGACAGCATATAGCAATCAGCCCCAGCATTTT. The V gene is TRBV27, the J gene TRBJ1-5, with D possibly being TRBD1 (6 bases). V was cut by 4 bases and J by 0 bases, with 13 bases left in between. The CDR3 consists of 16 residues. The germline gives CDR1 MNHEY, CDR2 SMNVEV (reference sequence).

The chain has TRBV9 and TRBJ2-3; a weak D match, TRBD1 (5 bases). The CDR3 runs 15 residues. CDR1 is SGDLS and CDR2 is YYNGEE in the germline V gene. V was clipped by 2 bases and J by 1 base, with 11 bases between them. The CDR3 loop reads CASSVDGRGTDTQYF. CDR3 in DNA: TGTGCCAGCAGCGTGGACGGCAGGGGCACAGATACGCAGTATTTT.

This sequence joins TRBV4-2 and TRBJ1-5; D perhaps matches TRBD1 (6 bases). Germline V CDR1 and CDR2: LGHNA, YNFKEQ. The V gene lost 4 bases and the J gene lost 6 bases, with 16 bases spanning the gap. The CDR3 runs 15 residues. This CDR3 is CASSPLGGRGQPQHF. The DNA of the CDR3 is TGTGCCAGCAGCCCCCTAGGGGGTCGGGGTCAGCCCCAGCATTTT.

The CDR3 here is CASRGTGLYEQYF. CDR3 coding DNA: TGTGCCAGCAGAGGGACAGGACTCTACGAGCAGTACTTC. The chain employs TRBV6-1 and TRBJ2-7, with 8 bases fitting TRBD1. CDR1 is MNHNS and CDR2 is SASEGT in the germline V gene. Unmatched junction bases numbered 4, after V lost 6 bases and J lost 3 bases. This CDR3 has 13 amino acids.

V usage is TRBV29-1 and J usage is TRBJ1-2, with 7 positions matching TRBD1. V lost 6 bases to trimming and J lost 4 bases; unmatched junction nucleotides: 8. The CDR3 extends over 13 amino acids. Per germline, CDR1 SQVTM and CDR2 ANQGSEA. CDR3 DNA: TGCAGCGTCCACAGGGGTGGGGGCTATGGCTACACCTTC. Encoded protein: CSVHRGGGYGYTF.

J is TRBJ1-1 and V is TRBV9, with TRBD1 as a possible D gene (6 bases). From germline, CDR1 is SGDLS and CDR2 YYNGEE. The V end lost 4 bases, the J end lost 4 bases, and 17 bases lay between the germline ends. There are 15 residues in the CDR3. CDR3 amino acids: CASSPSVGGGTEAFF. In DNA, the CDR3 is TGTGCCAGCAGCCCCTCAGTTGGAGGGGGCACTGAAGCTTTCTTT.

The chain links TRBV2 to TRBJ1-5, with D perhaps matching TRBD1 (6 bases). The V gene's germline CDR1 is SNHLY and CDR2 FYNNEI. Trimming took 1 base from V and 0 from J, leaving 13 bases between them. CDR3 size: 17 residues. CDR3 in amino acids: CASSEEGVPYSNQPQHF. DNA for the CDR3: TGTGCCAGCAGTGAAGAGGGGGTTCCTTATAGCAATCAGCCCCAGCATTTT.

The table lists this clone with a few counts. The chain links TRBV5-1 to TRBJ1-4; TRBD1 is a possible D gene (6 bases). This CDR3 contains 15 residues. With 0 bases removed from V and 6 bases from J, the gap between germline ends came to 12 bases. CDR1 and CDR2 (germline): SGHRS, YFSETQ. CDR3 coding DNA: TGCGCCAGCAGCTTGGTGGGGGGCGGAGATGAAAAACTGTTTTTT. This gives the protein CASSLVGGGDEKLFF.

The rearrangement uses TRBV4-2 and TRBJ2-1; D is possibly TRBD2 (6 bases). This CDR3 has 15 amino acids. Germline V gives CDR1 LGHNA, CDR2 YNFKEQ. The ends were cut back, 4 bases at V and 3 bases at J, with 13 bases in the middle. This CDR3 is CASSRSEGLYNEQFF. DNA of the CDR3: TGTGCCAGCAGCCGTTCGGAGGGCCTCTACAATGAGCAGTTCTTC.

A note on this clone: Relative to the germline gene, one junction end is altered; a read error may explain this. Additional DNA sequences in this sample encode the identical CDR3. This chain links TRBV5-6 with TRBJ1-2; a weak D match, TRBD1 (6 bases). This CDR3 is 14 amino acids long. Germline-derived CDR1 and CDR2 are SGHDT and YYEEEE. CDR3 sequence reads: CASSLGPGERGYTF. In nucleotides, the CDR3 is TGTGCTAGCAGCTTGGGGCCAGGGGAGAGGGGCTACACCTTC.

This rearrangement joins TRBV7-3 to TRBJ2-3; perhaps TRBD1 as D (5 bases). Between the trimmed V and J ends, which lost 4 bases and 6 bases, there was a span of 11 bases. Germline V gene lookup returns CDR1 SGHTA and CDR2 FQGTGA. This CDR3 region has 13 residues. The CDR3 loop reads CASSSRVTDTQYF. CDR3 bases: TGTGCCAGCAGCTCCAGGGTCACGGATACGCAGTATTTT.

This clone was detected only once. The gene calls are TRBV11-2 and TRBJ2-4; D remains ambiguous. Trimming took off 5 bases at V and 5 bases at J, with 13 bases between the two ends. The germline gives CDR1 SGHAT, CDR2 FQNNGV. This CDR3 is built from 14 residues. The CDR3 reads CASSERFGENIQYF. The CDR3 DNA sequence: TGTGCCAGCAGCGAGAGGTTTGGAGAAAACATTCAGTACTTC.

The J gene is TRBJ2-3, the V gene TRBV30; 13 bases are a match to TRBD2. After removal of 3 bases from V and 8 bases from J, the junction contained 11 bases not matched to a gene. Germline values: CDR1 GTSNPN, CDR2 SVGIG (reference sequence). The CDR3 length is 16 residues. CDR3: CAWRAPTSGGAVTQYF. DNA of the CDR3: TGTGCCTGGAGGGCTCCAACTAGCGGGGGGGCCGTTACGCAGTATTTT.

This clone showed up just once. J is TRBJ2-1 and V is TRBV6-1; D is perhaps TRBD1 (6 bases). The CDR3 contains 13 residues. Trimming left V 4 bases short and J 7 bases short, with 11 bases between. CDR1 MNHNS and CDR2 SASEGT come from the germline V gene. The CDR3 sequence: CASSGTTGNEQFF. For the CDR3, the DNA is TGTGCCAGCAGTGGCACAACAGGGAATGAGCAGTTCTTC.

The CDR3 reads CASSQSPRDIIRETQYF. The DNA for the CDR3 is TGTGCCAGCTCACAGAGTCCCCGGGACATAATACGGGAGACCCAGTACTTC. The V call is TRBV18, the J call TRBJ2-5; weak D call: TRBD1 (6 bases). This CDR3 spans 17 amino acids. Per the germline V gene, CDR1 is KGHSH and CDR2 is LQKENI. V lost 4 bases to trimming and J lost 5 bases, with 23 bases between them.

The chain recombines TRBV20-1 with TRBJ1-1; D gene uncertain. The CDR3 covers 11 residues. Trimming took 5 bases from V and 1 from J, leaving 5 bases between them. In germline, CDR1 is DFQATT, CDR2 SNEGSKA (reference sequence). The CDR3 reads CSAQENTEAFF. The CDR3 DNA follows: TGCAGTGCTCAGGAGAACACTGAAGCTTTCTTT.

V usage is TRBV11-2 and J usage is TRBJ2-5; possibly TRBD1 or TRBD2 for D (7 bases each). V was clipped by 6 bases and J by 0 bases, with 14 bases between them. The CDR3 extends over 15 amino acids. Germline loops: CDR1 SGHAT, CDR2 FQNNGV. CDR3 region: CASSGSGGDQETQYF. The CDR3 DNA reads as TGTGCCAGCAGTGGGTCAGGGGGGGACCAAGAGACCCAGTACTTC. The whole variable domain, filled in from reference TRBV11-2 and TRBJ2-5, reads EAGVAQSPRYKIIEKRQSVAFWCNPISGHATLYWYQQILGQGPKLLIQFQNNGVVDDSQLPKDRFSAERLKGVDSTLKIQPAKLEDSAVYLCASSGSGGDQETQYFGPGTRLLVL.

This chain's CDR3 is CASSLVPGQQETQYF. CDR3 nucleotide sequence: TGTGCCAGCAGCTTAGTCCCGGGACAGCAAGAGACCCAGTACTTC. V is TRBV11-3 and J is TRBJ2-5; 7 nucleotides align to TRBD1. The V gene's germline CDR1 is SGHNT and CDR2 YENEEA. V was pared by 1 base and J by 2 bases, with 4 bases of the junction left unmatched. CDR3 length: 15 residues.

There are a few counts of this clone. The chain carries TRBV2 and TRBJ1-5, with D maybe TRBD1 (5 bases). Trimming took 4 bases from V and 0 from J, leaving 10 bases between them. Looked up from germline, CDR1 is SNHLY and CDR2 is FYNNEI. This CDR3 comprises 15 residues. As DNA, the CDR3 is TGTGCCAGCAGTGCTCGGGACGGTAGCAATCAGCCCCAGCATTTT. Protein product: CASSARDGSNQPQHF. The full variable domain, its missing parts supplied by reference TRBV2 and TRBJ1-5, is EPEVTQTPSHQVTQMGQEVILRCVPISNHLYFYWYRQILGQKVEFLVSFYNNEISEKSEIFDDQFSVERPDGSNFTLKIRSTKLEDSAMYFCASSARDGSNQPQHFGDGTRLSIL.

The chain employs TRBV7-9 and TRBJ1-1, with a tentative D call TRBD1 (5 bases). The germline CDR1 and CDR2 sequences are SEHNR and FQNEAQ (reference sequence). CDR3 length equals 13 residues. V was pared by 5 bases and J by 7 bases, with 14 bases between. CDR3 sequence: CASSPDQRGEAFF. CDR3 DNA: TGTGCCAGCAGCCCGGATCAAAGGGGTGAAGCTTTCTTT.

J is TRBJ1-1 and V is TRBV5-1; 7 bases agree with TRBD1. Germline CDR1 SGHRS, CDR2 YFSETQ. J gave up 1 base and V 2 bases, and 2 bases lay outside the gene matches. This CDR3 comprises 14 residues. This chain's CDR3 is CASSFTGENTEAFF. In DNA, the CDR3 is TGCGCCAGCAGCTTTACAGGGGAGAACACTGAAGCTTTCTTT.

This clone was counted once. The genes are TRBV27 and TRBJ2-7, with 11 bases aligning to TRBD1. The germline CDR1 and CDR2 sequences are MNHEY and SMNVEV (reference sequence). The CDR3 loop spans 15 amino acids. V trimming: 4 bases; J trimming: 6 bases; junction bases outside the gene matches: 8. This chain's CDR3 is CASSSPGQGEIEQYF. CDR3 in DNA: TGTGCCAGCAGTTCCCCGGGACAGGGGGAGATCGAGCAGTACTTC.

The chain couples TRBV6-1 to TRBJ2-3; possible D gene TRBD1, 6 bases. V gave up 3 bases and J gave up 5 bases, with 12 bases separating them. This CDR3 is built from 14 residues. Germline lookup yields CDR1 MNHNS and CDR2 SASEGT. Here the CDR3 DNA reads TGTGCCAGCAGTGAGGCAGGGGCGGGAGATACGCAGTATTTT. Encoded protein: CASSEAGAGDTQYF.

This rearrangement joins TRBV6-5 to TRBJ1-4; D uncertain. The V end lost 6 bases, the J end lost 8 bases, and 16 bases lay between the germline ends. The CDR3 extends over 14 amino acids. Germline CDR1 reads MNHEY; CDR2 reads SVGAGI. The CDR3 DNA is TGTGCCAGCAGGGAGGGTGACGCTTCGGAAAAACTGTTTTTT. Its protein is CASREGDASEKLFF.